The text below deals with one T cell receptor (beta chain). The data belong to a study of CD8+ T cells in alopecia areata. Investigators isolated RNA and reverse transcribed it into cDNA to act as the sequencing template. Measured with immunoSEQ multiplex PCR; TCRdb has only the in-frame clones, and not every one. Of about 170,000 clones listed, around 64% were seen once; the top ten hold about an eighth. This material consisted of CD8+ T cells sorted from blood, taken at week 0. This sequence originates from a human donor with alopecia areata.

As DNA, the CDR3 is TGTGCCAGCAGTTACTCCCGGACAGTTTTGTATGGCTACACCTTC. This gives the protein CASSYSRTVLYGYTF. The J gene is TRBJ1-2, the V gene TRBV6-6, with D tentatively TRBD1 (6 bases). Germline loops: CDR1 MNHNY, CDR2 SVGAGI (reference sequence). Deletions cut 0 bases from V and 5 bases from J, with 13 bases between. The CDR3 covers 15 residues.